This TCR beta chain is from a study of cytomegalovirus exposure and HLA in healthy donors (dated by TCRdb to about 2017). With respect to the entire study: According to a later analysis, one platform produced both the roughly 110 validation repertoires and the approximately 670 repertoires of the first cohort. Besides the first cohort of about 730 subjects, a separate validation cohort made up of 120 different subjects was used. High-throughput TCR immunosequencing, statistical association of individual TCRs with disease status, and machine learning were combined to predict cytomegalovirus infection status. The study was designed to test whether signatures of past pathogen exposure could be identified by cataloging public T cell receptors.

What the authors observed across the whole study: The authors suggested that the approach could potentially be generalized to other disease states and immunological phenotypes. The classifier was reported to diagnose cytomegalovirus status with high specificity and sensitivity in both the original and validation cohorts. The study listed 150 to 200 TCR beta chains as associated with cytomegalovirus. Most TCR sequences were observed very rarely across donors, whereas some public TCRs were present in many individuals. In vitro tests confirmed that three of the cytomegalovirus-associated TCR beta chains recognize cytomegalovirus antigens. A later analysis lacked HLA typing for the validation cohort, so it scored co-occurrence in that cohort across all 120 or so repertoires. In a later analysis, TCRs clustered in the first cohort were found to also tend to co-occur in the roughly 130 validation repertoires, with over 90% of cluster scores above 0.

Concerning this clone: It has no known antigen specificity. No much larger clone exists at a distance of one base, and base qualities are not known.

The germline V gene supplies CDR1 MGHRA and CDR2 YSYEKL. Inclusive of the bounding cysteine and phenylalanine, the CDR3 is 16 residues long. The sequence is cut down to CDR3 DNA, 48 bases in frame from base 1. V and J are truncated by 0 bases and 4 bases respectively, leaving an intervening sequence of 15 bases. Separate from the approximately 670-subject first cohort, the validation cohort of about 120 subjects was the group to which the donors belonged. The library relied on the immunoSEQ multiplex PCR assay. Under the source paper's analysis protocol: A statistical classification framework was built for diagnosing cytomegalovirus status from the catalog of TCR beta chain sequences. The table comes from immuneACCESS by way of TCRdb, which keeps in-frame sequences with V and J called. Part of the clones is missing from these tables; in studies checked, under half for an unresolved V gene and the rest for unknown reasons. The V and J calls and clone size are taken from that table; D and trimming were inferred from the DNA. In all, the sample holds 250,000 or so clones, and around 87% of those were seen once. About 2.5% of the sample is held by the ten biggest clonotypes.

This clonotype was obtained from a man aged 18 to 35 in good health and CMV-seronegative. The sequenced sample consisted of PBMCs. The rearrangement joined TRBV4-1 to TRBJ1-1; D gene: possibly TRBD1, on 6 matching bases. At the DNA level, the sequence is TGCGCCAGCAGCCAAGAAGAAGGTCAGGGGACCACTGAAGCTTTCTTT. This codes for CASSQEEGQGTTEAFF.